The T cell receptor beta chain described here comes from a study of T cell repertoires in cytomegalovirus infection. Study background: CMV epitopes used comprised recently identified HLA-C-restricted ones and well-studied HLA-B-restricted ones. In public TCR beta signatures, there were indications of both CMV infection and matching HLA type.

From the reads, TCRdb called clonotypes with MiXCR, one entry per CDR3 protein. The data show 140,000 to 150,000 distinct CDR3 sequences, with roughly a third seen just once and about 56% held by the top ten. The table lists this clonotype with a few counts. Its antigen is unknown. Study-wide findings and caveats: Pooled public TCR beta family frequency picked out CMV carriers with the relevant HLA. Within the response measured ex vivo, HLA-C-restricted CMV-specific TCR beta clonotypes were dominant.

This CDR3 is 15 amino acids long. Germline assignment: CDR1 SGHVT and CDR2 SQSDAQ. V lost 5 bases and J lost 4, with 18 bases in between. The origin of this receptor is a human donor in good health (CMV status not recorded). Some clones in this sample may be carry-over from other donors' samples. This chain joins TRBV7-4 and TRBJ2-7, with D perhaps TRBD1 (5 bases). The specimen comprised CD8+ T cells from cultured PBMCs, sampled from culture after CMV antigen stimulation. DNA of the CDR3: TGTGCCAGCAGCACGCGACATGCAGGGTTTTACGAGCAGTACTTC. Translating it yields CASSTRHAGFYEQYF.